This TCR beta chain derives from a study of T cell responses to AZD1222 COVID-19 vaccine. Overall study results and limits: The breadth and depth of Spike-specific TCRs increased once two AZD1222 doses had been given. Unmutated variant regions are reportedly the target of nearly half of TCRs that are spike-specific. Spike regions recognized by vaccine-associated CD4 TCRs spanned the protein, led by 160-218 and 743-854. Scientists sampled the repertoires only once the peak T cell response had passed.

The CDR3 loop spans 13 amino acids. The ends were cut back, 4 bases at V and 2 bases at J, with 8 bases in the middle. Germline-derived CDR1 and CDR2 are MNHEY and SVGAGI. As to this clone: Its antigen is still unknown.

The method was immunoSEQ multiplex PCR; TCRdb's version includes in-frame clones alone and lacks a portion of them. The sample contains approximately 110,000 clones, about 92% of which appear only once. The chain links TRBV6-5 to TRBJ1-2; D not certain. Sequencing was performed on peripheral blood, taken 28 days after the second AZD1222 dose. This TCR was recovered from an adult who received the AZD1222 COVID-19 vaccine. The CDR3 region is CASSSQENYGYTF. The CDR3 bases are TGTGCCAGCAGTTCACAAGAGAACTATGGCTACACCTTC.